These T cell receptor beta chains were read from a single sample in a study of vaccination and CD4 T cells after COVID-19. TCRdb reprocessed the PCR reads via MiXCR and lists one record per CDR3 protein. Counted here are approximately 11,000 distinct CDR3 sequences, 60% to 80% occurring once; the ten biggest clones make up approximately 11%. Which antigens these TCRs recognize remains unknown. What was sequenced was CD4+ T cells from blood, cultured in vitro. Source of these receptors: a human donor who had recovered from COVID-19. Both conserved end residues are trimmed from each CDR3. A D gene is named only where the DNA matches it firmly.

j_gene: TRBJ1-1
v_gene: TRBV20-1
d_gene: NA
CDR3aa: SASGQLLNTEAF

j_gene: TRBJ1-5
v_gene: TRBV7-2
d_gene: TRBD1
CDR3aa: ASSPRTGGGNQPQH

j_gene: TRBJ1-2
v_gene: TRBV20-1
d_gene: TRBD1
CDR3aa: SATSGTGYGYT

j_gene: TRBJ1-5
v_gene: TRBV7-9
d_gene: TRBD1
CDR3aa: ASSRGEGAGQPQH

j_gene: TRBJ1-2
v_gene: TRBV20-1
d_gene: NA
CDR3aa: SARRQGRGIGGYT

j_gene: TRBJ1-2
v_gene: TRBV24-1
d_gene: TRBD1
CDR3aa: ATSDPRTGGYGYT

j_gene: TRBJ1-6
v_gene: TRBV6-1
d_gene: NA
CDR3aa: ASSDRRLNSPLH

j_gene: TRBJ1-6
v_gene: TRBV7-2
d_gene: NA
CDR3aa: ASSSRTNSPLH

j_gene: TRBJ1-1
v_gene: TRBV20-1
d_gene: NA
CDR3aa: SASPVANTEAF

j_gene: TRBJ1-5
v_gene: TRBV6-5
d_gene: NA
CDR3aa: ASSSAGQPQH

j_gene: TRBJ2-7
v_gene: TRBV7-2
d_gene: NA
CDR3aa: ASSSTTGSYEQY

j_gene: TRBJ1-2
v_gene: TRBV20-1
d_gene: TRBD1
CDR3aa: SAVDREGHYGYT

j_gene: TRBJ2-7
v_gene: TRBV6-1
d_gene: TRBD2
CDR3aa: ASSAGREIDEQY

j_gene: TRBJ2-1
v_gene: TRBV28
d_gene: TRBD1
CDR3aa: ASSLWGQGALNEQF

j_gene: TRBJ1-2
v_gene: TRBV6-1
d_gene: NA
CDR3aa: ASTFDSYGYT

j_gene: TRBJ2-2
v_gene: TRBV15
d_gene: TRBD2
CDR3aa: ATSRGLAGTANTGELF

j_gene: TRBJ2-7
v_gene: TRBV27
d_gene: NA
CDR3aa: ASSLRDTYEQY

j_gene: TRBJ2-7
v_gene: TRBV7-2
d_gene: NA
CDR3aa: ASSLSPPGLSEQY

j_gene: TRBJ1-5
v_gene: TRBV20-1
d_gene: NA
CDR3aa: SARGTNQPQH

j_gene: TRBJ1-5
v_gene: TRBV30
d_gene: TRBD1
CDR3aa: AWSGDLGGSNQPQH

j_gene: TRBJ1-1
v_gene: TRBV19
d_gene: NA
CDR3aa: ASSIVSETEAF

j_gene: TRBJ1-5
v_gene: TRBV19
d_gene: TRBD1
CDR3aa: ASSILPGTGGRHQPQH

j_gene: TRBJ2-1
v_gene: TRBV11-3
d_gene: TRBD2
CDR3aa: ASSIRAGGSLDEQF

j_gene: TRBJ1-6
v_gene: TRBV20-1
d_gene: NA
CDR3aa: SARDLGSGPLH

j_gene: TRBJ2-5
v_gene: TRBV6-2/TRBV6-3
d_gene: NA
CDR3aa: ASSPGGGLETQY

j_gene: TRBJ1-1
v_gene: TRBV20-1
d_gene: NA
CDR3aa: SARSFQGNTEAF

j_gene: TRBJ2-7
v_gene: TRBV27
d_gene: NA
CDR3aa: ASSFGTGSYEQY

j_gene: TRBJ2-7
v_gene: TRBV7-2
d_gene: NA
CDR3aa: ASSLARRGYEQY

j_gene: TRBJ1-2
v_gene: TRBV6-1
d_gene: NA
CDR3aa: ASSGHGVRGYGYT

j_gene: TRBJ1-2
v_gene: TRBV7-2
d_gene: TRBD1
CDR3aa: ASSFEGARGYT

j_gene: TRBJ2-7
v_gene: TRBV6-1
d_gene: TRBD1
CDR3aa: ASSATGTGREQY

j_gene: TRBJ1-5
v_gene: TRBV7-2
d_gene: TRBD1
CDR3aa: ASSQGGQGRRPQH

j_gene: TRBJ1-1
v_gene: TRBV24-1
d_gene: NA
CDR3aa: ATSDWGKGEAF

j_gene: TRBJ2-3
v_gene: TRBV20-1
d_gene: TRBD1
CDR3aa: SAPRQGGTDTQY

j_gene: TRBJ1-2
v_gene: TRBV6-1
d_gene: NA
CDR3aa: ASSEQGGIHGYT

j_gene: TRBJ2-3
v_gene: TRBV24-1
d_gene: NA
CDR3aa: ATSDFSGYPTDTQY

j_gene: TRBJ2-1
v_gene: TRBV24-1
d_gene: TRBD2
CDR3aa: ATSVGGRPSSYNEQF

j_gene: TRBJ2-7
v_gene: TRBV24-1
d_gene: NA
CDR3aa: ATSAGSYEQY

j_gene: TRBJ2-7
v_gene: TRBV5-5
d_gene: NA
CDR3aa: ASTGAHEQY

j_gene: TRBJ2-7
v_gene: TRBV20-1
d_gene: NA
CDR3aa: SAHVGGKIVDEQY

j_gene: TRBJ1-5
v_gene: TRBV7-2
d_gene: NA
CDR3aa: ASSPRGVQMNQPQH

j_gene: TRBJ1-2
v_gene: TRBV28
d_gene: NA
CDR3aa: ASGPGYGYT

j_gene: TRBJ1-5
v_gene: TRBV20-1
d_gene: NA
CDR3aa: SALSGGNQPQH

j_gene: TRBJ2-4
v_gene: TRBV7-2
d_gene: NA
CDR3aa: ASSLGHPNIQY

j_gene: TRBJ1-2
v_gene: TRBV20-1
d_gene: NA
CDR3aa: GLAKGSYGYT

j_gene: TRBJ1-1
v_gene: TRBV28
d_gene: NA
CDR3aa: ASSGQLMNTEAF

j_gene: TRBJ1-5
v_gene: TRBV20-1
d_gene: TRBD1
CDR3aa: SAGHRQGNNQPQH